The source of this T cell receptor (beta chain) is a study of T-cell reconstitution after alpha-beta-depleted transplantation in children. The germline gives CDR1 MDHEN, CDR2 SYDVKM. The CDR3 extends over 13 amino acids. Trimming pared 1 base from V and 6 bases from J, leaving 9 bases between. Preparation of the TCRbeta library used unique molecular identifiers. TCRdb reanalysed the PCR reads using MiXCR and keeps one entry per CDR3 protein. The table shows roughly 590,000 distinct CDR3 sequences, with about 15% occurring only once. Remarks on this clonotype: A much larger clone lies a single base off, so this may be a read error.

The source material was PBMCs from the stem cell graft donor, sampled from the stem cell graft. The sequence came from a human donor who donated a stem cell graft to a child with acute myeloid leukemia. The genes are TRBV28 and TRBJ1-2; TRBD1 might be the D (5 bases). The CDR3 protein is CASSLFPGNGYTF. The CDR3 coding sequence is TGTGCCAGCAGTTTATTCCCAGGGAATGGCTACACCTTC.